A single T cell receptor beta chain is shown here with its context. Profiled with immunoSEQ multiplex PCR; TCRdb holds only in-frame clones, not every one. The sample gives 1.5 million to 1.9 million clones, roughly 98% of which show up once; roughly 0.4% is in the top ten. The data belong to a study of shared clonotypes between healthy human individuals. The origin of this receptor is a man younger than 40 in good health. The sequenced sample was naive CD4+ T cells sorted from blood. Subset given: CD45RA+ positively selected.

CDR3: CASSPRTSGYNEQFF. The CDR3 coding sequence is TGTGCCAGCAGCCCAAGGACTAGCGGTTACAATGAGCAGTTCTTC. The J gene is TRBJ2-1, the V gene TRBV5-4; TRBD2 matches 10 bases. The J segment lost 4 bases and the V segment lost 4 bases, leaving 5 bases of the junction unmatched. The CDR3 is made up of 15 amino acids. The germline CDR1 and CDR2 sequences are SGHNT and YYREEE (reference sequence).